The T cell receptor (beta chain) under discussion was sequenced for a study of blood T cell repertoires in COVID-19. Whole-study context: Donors in the United States, Italy and Spain gave samples during acute or convalescent COVID-19. The cDNA or gDNA used as material had been derived from T cells, B-cell-depleted T cells, or PBMCs.

As originally analysed: The assay estimated nucleated cells by amplifying reference gene primers. Clones were sequenced by immunoSEQ multiplex PCR, and TCRdb holds only the in-frame ones, with some missing. V and J calls and clone size follow that table, whereas D and trimming were derived from the DNA. The profile shows 140,000 to 150,000 clones, 84% of them singletons. The germline V and J ends were trimmed by 3 bases and 0 bases, with 9 bases remaining between them. Germline V gene sequence: CDR1 KGHSH, CDR2 LQKENI. This CDR3 is 15 amino acids long. Sequencing input: peripheral blood. The V call is TRBV18, the J call TRBJ2-1; no definite D call. This clonotype originated in a human donor in a cohort sampled during active COVID-19. The CDR3 DNA reads TGTGCCAGCTCACCTGAGAGGTACTCCTACAATGAGCAGTTCTTC. This sequence encodes CASSPERYSYNEQFF.